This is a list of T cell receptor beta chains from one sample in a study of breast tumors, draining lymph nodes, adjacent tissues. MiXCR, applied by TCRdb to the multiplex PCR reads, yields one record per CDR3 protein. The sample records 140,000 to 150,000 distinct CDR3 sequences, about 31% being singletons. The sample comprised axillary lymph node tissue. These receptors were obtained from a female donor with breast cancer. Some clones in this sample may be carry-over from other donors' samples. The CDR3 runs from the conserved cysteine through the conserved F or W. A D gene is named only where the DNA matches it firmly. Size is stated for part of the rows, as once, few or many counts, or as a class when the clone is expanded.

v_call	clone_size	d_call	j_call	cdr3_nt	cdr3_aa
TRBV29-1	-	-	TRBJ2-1	TGCAGCGTTGTCCGGTTAAGCTCCTACAATGAGCAGTTCTTC	CSVVRLSSYNEQFF
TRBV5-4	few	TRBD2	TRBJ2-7	TGCGCCAGCAGCTTGCGTGGGAGAATCGGGGGGGCCCTCTACGAGCAGTACTTC	CASSLRGRIGGALYEQYF
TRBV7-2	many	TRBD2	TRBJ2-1	TGTGCCAGCAGCTTTCAACTAGCGGGGGGGGGAATGCAGTTCTTC	CASSFQLAGGGMQFF
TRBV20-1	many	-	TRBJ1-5	TGCAGTGCTAGTTCTCCTCCCGGTCGGGGACAGCCCCAGCATTTT	CSASSPPGRGQPQHF
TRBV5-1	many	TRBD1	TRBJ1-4	TGCGCCAGCAGCAGAACAGGGGATAATGAAAAACTGTTTTTT	CASSRTGDNEKLFF
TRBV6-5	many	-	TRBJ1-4	TGTGCCAGCAGTTCCCACTCTAATGAAAAACTGTTTTTT	CASSSHSNEKLFF
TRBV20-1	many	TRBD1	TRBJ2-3	TGCAGTGCGGGGGACAGGAGCACAGATACGCAGTATTTT	CSAGDRSTDTQYF
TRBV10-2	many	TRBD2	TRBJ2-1	TGCGCCAGCAGTGAGACTAGCGGAAACAATGAGCAGTTCTTC	CASSETSGNNEQFF
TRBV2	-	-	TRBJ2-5	TGTGCCGGCCGAGTGGAGGAGACCCAGTACTTC	CAGRVEETQYF
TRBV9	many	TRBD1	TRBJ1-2	TGTGCCAGCAGCGTAGAGGGACAGGGGATTCGAGGCTACACCTTC	CASSVEGQGIRGYTF
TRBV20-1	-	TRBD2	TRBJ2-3	TGCAGTGCTAACGCCCCGGGGCTAGCGGGGGGTGATACGCAGTATTTT	CSANAPGLAGGDTQYF
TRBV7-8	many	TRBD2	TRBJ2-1	TGTGCCAGCAGCTCCGGGACTAGCGACGAGCAGTTCTTC	CASSSGTSDEQFF
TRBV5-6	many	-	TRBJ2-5	TGTGCCAGCAGTCCAAGGGTGGGGCGCGGAGAGACCCAGTACTTC	CASSPRVGRGETQYF
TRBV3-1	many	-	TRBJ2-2	TGTGCCAGCAGCCCTAGGTTGGTAAACACCGGGGAGCTGTTTTTT	CASSPRLVNTGELFF
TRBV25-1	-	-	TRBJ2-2	TGTGCCAGCAGTGACCTGGGGGACACCGGGGAGTTTTTTTTT	CASSDLGDTGEFFF
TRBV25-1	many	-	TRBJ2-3	TGTGCCAGCAGTGAACCCAACACAGATACGCAGTATTTT	CASSEPNTDTQYF